Presented here are 9 T cell receptor beta chains from one specimen sequenced in a study of CD8+CD57+ T cells in acquired aplastic anemia. For CDR3 and TCR beta VDJ profiling, genomic DNA was the template used. TCRdb reanalysed the reads using MiXCR and keeps one entry per CDR3 protein. The profile shows 150,000 to 200,000 distinct CDR3 sequences, 55% to 70% of them singletons. The sample was sorted CD4+, CD8+, or CD8+CD57+ T cells (not recorded which) from PBMCs. The receptor set was obtained from a human donor with severe aplastic anemia or a healthy control (not recorded which).

The rearrangement links TRBV20-1 to TRBJ2-3, with TRBD2 matching over 12 bases. CDR1 and CDR2 (germline): DFQATT, SNEGSKA (reference sequence). This CDR3 contains 14 residues. V lost 6 bases and J lost 2; bases outside the gene matches: 3. The CDR3 loop is CSALAGGNTDTQYF. CDR3 bases: TGCAGTGCCCTAGCGGGAGGGAACACAGATACGCAGTATTTT.

This clonotype appeared a few times. The chain uses TRBV30 and TRBJ2-1, with D possibly TRBD1 on 6 matching bases. In germline, CDR1 is GTSNPN, CDR2 SVGIG (reference sequence). V was clipped by 0 bases and J by 7 bases, with 16 bases between them. This CDR3 is built from 15 residues. The CDR3 loop is CAWSVGASWENEQFF. The CDR3 region has the DNA TGTGCCTGGAGTGTGGGGGCTAGTTGGGAGAATGAGCAGTTCTTC.

This clonotype was found many times. The rearrangement uses TRBV6-4 and TRBJ2-3, with TRBD1 matching over 10 bases. CDR3 length equals 17 residues. Germline loops: CDR1 MRHNA, CDR2 SNTAGT. Trimming at V came to 3 bases and at J to 3 bases, leaving 9 bases not matched to a gene. The CDR3 is CASSEAAGQGSTDTQYF. CDR3 in DNA: TGTGCCAGCAGTGAAGCCGCGGGACAGGGGTCAACAGATACGCAGTATTTT.

The genes are TRBV19 and TRBJ1-3; 9 nucleotides line up with TRBD1. J gave up 0 bases and V 6 bases, and 6 bases lay outside the gene matches. This CDR3 has 16 residues. The germline gives CDR1 LNHDA, CDR2 SQIVND (reference sequence). DNA for the CDR3: TGTGCCAGTAGCCGAGGGACAGGGAGCTCTGGAAACACCATATATTTT. It encodes CASSRGTGSSGNTIYF. The full variable domain, with the rest looked up from reference TRBV19 and TRBJ1-3, is DGGITQSPKYLFRKEGQNVTLSCEQNLNHDAMYWYRQDPGQGLRLIYYSQIVNDFQKGDIAEGYSVSREKKESFPLTVTSAQKNPTAFYLCASSRGTGSSGNTIYFGEGSWLTVV.

This rearrangement joins TRBV7-3 to TRBJ2-1; 15 positions match TRBD2. V trimming: 5 bases; J trimming: 0 bases; junction bases outside the gene matches: 5. The length of the CDR3 is 18 residues. Germline V gene lookup returns CDR1 SGHTA and CDR2 FQGTGA. CDR3 DNA: TGTGCCAGCAGCCAAGGACTAGCGGGGGGGTTCTCCTACAATGAGCAGTTCTTC. Translation: CASSQGLAGGFSYNEQFF.

The rearrangement uses TRBV7-8 and TRBJ1-1; 7 nucleotides align to TRBD1. The J segment lost 10 bases and the V segment lost 3 bases, leaving 17 bases of the junction unmatched. The CDR3 is made up of 16 amino acids. Germline assignment: CDR1 SGHVS and CDR2 FQNEAQ. The CDR3 DNA is TGTGCCAGCAGCTTGGAACCCGGGACAGCCACCAGCGGAGCTTTCTTT. This translates into CASSLEPGTATSGAFF. The full variable domain, with the rest looked up from reference TRBV7-8 and TRBJ1-1, is GAGVSQSPRYKVAKRGQDVALRCDPISGHVSLFWYQQALGQGPEFLTYFQNEAQLDKSGLPSDRFFAERPEGSVSTLKIQRTQQEDSAVYLCASSLEPGTATSGAFFGQGTRLTVV.

The chain carries TRBV5-1 and TRBJ2-3; D may be TRBD1 or TRBD2 (6 bases each). Trimming shortened V by 4 bases and J by 6 bases, and 15 bases separated the two germline ends. This CDR3 comprises 14 residues. The germline gives CDR1 SGHRS, CDR2 YFSETQ. The CDR3 DNA follows: TGCGCCAGCAGCCTACGACTAGGGGGGGATACGCAGTATTTT. Its translation is CASSLRLGGDTQYF.

The chain couples TRBV7-2 to TRBJ2-3; possible D gene TRBD1, 6 bases. Trimming stripped 5 bases from V and 4 bases from J, with 13 bases between. The CDR3 loop spans 14 amino acids. Germline CDR1 and CDR2: SGHTA and FQGNSA. The CDR3 DNA sequence: TGTGCCAGCAGCCTACAGGGCGTCGCAGATACGCAGTATTTT. Protein: CASSLQGVADTQYF.

This clonotype came up many times. The chain uses TRBV12-5 and TRBJ2-2; D is ambiguous. V lost 7 bases and J 3 bases, leaving 15 bases between the germline ends. The germline V gene encodes CDR1 LGHNT and CDR2 FRNRAP. There are 15 residues in the CDR3. CDR3: CASAISERHTGELFF. The CDR3, as DNA: TGTGCTAGTGCCATTAGTGAAAGGCACACCGGGGAGCTGTTTTTT. Combining the CDR3 with reference TRBV12-5 and TRBJ2-2 gives the whole variable domain DARVTQTPRHKVTEMGQEVTMRCQPILGHNTVFWYRQTMMQGLELLAYFRNRAPLDDSGMPKDRFSAEMPDATLATLKIQPSEPRDSAVYFCASAISERHTGELFFGEGSRLTVL.